This T cell receptor beta chain originates from a study of T cell repertoires in cytomegalovirus infection (dated by TCRdb to the late 2010s). Regarding the research as a whole: The HLA type of each donor mattered for the analysis, because public TCR beta signatures pointed to carriage of CMV infection along with the matching HLA type. Findings and caveats that apply to the study as a whole: The ex vivo response was dominated by HLA-C-restricted CMV-specific TCR beta clonotypes, which also provided the single most frequent clonotype in two of eight donors. In both this cohort and an independent cohort of a few hundred donors, the cumulative frequency of public TCR beta family members distinguished carriers of CMV infection plus the relevant HLA type.

TCRdb names Illumina HiSeq 1500 as the instrument used. TCRdb handled the public reads itself, with Q25 trimming in fastp and clone calling in MiXCR, and kept productive beta chains. A single entry per CDR3 protein holds the most common genes and DNA from its merged rows. The sample yields some 180,000 distinct CDR3 sequences; about 18% were counted once. In total, the top ten clones hold around 27% of the sample. This clonotype has just a few counts. Its antigen is not yet known. Base qualities are not recorded, but no much larger clone differs from it by a single base. CDR1 and CDR2 are read off the germline V gene (reference sequence) as DFQATT and SNEGSKA. Trimming leaves V shorter by 6 bases and J shorter by 13 bases, with the junction holding 24 bases beyond the gene matches. The CDR3, cysteine through phenylalanine, is 17 amino acids long. The only DNA kept is the CDR3, 51 bases in frame from the first base.

This chain is built from TRBV20-1 and TRBJ1-4, and TRBD1 aligns with 9 junction nucleotides. The receptor's source is a human donor in good health (CMV status not recorded). Some clones in this sample may be carry-over from other donors' samples. The specimen was CD8+ T cells from PBMCs. The DNA reads as follows: TGCAGTGCACCAGCCGGGACAGGGCGCACAGCGGTTGATGGACTGTTTTTT. This yields the protein CSAPAGTGRTAVDGLFF.